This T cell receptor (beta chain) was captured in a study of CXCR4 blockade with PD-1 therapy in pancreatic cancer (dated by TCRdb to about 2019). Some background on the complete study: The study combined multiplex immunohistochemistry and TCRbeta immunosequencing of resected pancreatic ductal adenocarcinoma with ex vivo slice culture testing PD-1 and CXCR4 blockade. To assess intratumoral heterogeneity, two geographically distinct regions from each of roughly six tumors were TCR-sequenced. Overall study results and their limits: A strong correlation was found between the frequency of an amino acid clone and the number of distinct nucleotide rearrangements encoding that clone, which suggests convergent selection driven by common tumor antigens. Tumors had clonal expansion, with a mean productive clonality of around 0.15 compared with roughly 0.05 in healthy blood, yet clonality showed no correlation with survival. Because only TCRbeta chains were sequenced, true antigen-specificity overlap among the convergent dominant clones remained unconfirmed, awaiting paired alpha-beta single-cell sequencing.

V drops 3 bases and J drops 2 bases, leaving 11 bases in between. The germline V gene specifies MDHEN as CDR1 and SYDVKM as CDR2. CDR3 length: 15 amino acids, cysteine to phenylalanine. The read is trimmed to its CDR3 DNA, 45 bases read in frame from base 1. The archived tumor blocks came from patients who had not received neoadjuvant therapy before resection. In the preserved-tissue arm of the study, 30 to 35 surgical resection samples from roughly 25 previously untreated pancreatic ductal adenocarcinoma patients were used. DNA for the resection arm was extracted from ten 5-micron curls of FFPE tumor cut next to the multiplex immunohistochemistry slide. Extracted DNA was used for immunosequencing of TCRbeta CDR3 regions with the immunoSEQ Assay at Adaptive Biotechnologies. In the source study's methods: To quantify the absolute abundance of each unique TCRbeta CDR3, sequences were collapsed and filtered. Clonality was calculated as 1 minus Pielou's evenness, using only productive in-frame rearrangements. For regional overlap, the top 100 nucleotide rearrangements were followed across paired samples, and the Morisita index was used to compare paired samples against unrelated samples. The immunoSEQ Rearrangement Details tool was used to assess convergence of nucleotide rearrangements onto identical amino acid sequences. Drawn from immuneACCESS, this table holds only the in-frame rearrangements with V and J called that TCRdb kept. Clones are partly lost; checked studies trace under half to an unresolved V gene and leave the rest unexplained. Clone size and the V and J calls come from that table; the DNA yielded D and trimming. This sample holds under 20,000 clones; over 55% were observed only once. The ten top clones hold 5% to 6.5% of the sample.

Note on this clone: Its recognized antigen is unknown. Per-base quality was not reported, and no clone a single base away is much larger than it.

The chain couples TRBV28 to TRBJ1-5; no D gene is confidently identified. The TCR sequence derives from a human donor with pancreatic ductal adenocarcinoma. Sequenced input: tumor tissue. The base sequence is TGTGCCAGCAGTTTTCGGGCGATTGGCAATCAGCCCCAGCATTTT. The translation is CASSFRAIGNQPQHF. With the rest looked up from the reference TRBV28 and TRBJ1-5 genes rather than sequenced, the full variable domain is DVKVTQSSRYLVKRTGEKVFLECVQDMDHENMFWYRQDPGLGLRLIYFSYDVKMKEKGDIPEGYSVSREKKERFSLILESASTNQTSMYLCASSFRAIGNQPQHFGDGTRLSIL.